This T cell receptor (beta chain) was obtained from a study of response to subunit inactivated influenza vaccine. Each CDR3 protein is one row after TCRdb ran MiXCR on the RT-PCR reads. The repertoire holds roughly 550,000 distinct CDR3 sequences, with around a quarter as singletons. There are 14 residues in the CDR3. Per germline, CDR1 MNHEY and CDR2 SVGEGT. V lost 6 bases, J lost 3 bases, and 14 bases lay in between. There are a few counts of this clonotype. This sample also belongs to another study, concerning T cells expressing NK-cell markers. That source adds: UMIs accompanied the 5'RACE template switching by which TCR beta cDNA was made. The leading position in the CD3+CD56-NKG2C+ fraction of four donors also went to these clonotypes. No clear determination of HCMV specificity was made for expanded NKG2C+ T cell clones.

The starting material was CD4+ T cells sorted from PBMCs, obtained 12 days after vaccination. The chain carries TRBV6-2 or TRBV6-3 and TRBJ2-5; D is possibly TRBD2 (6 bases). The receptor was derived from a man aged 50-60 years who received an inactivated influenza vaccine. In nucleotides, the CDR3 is TGTGCCAGCAGCCCTCGGGGCGGGGAAGAGACCCAGTACTTC. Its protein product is CASSPRGGEETQYF.